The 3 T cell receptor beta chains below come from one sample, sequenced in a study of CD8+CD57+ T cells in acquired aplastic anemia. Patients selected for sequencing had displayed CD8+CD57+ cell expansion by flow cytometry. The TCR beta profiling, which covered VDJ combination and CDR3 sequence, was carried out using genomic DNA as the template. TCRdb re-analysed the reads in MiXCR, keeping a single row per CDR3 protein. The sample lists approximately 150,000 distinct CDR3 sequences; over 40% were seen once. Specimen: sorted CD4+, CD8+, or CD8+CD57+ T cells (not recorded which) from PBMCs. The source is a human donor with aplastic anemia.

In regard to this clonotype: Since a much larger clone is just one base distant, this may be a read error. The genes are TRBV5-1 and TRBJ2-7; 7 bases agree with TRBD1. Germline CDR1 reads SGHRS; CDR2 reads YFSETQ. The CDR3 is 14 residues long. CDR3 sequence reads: CPSSLEQGIYEQYF. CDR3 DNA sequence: TGCCCCAGCAGCTTGGAACAGGGGATTTACGAGCAGTACTTC.

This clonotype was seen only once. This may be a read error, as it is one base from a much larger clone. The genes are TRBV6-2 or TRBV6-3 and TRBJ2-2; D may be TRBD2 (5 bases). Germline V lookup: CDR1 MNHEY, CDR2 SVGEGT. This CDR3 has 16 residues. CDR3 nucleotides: TGTGCCAGCAGTTACTCGGCCAGCGCGAACACCGGGGAGCCGTTTTTT. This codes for CASSYSASANTGEPFF.

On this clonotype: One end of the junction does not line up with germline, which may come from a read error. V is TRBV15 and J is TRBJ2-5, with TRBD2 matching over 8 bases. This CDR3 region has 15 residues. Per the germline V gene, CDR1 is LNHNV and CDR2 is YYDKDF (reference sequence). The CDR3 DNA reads TGCGCCACCCGCCGGCTACGGGGGGGAGGTGAGACCCAGTACTTC. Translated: CATRRLRGGGETQYF.